The 30 T cell receptor beta chains in this list originate from one sample, sequenced in a study of OX40 agonist ivuxolimab in advanced cancers. The assay was immunoSEQ multiplex PCR, and TCRdb's table has in-frame clones only and misses some. Of about 79,000 clones in the sample, around 92% were seen once. This specimen consisted of CD4+ or CD8+ T cells sorted from blood, obtained in a trial of the OX40 agonist ivuxolimab. Every receptor here comes from an adult with an advanced solid tumor such as melanoma, head and neck, liver or kidney cancer.

V gene TRBV6-1 combines with J gene TRBJ2-1; the match to TRBD1 covers 8 bases. The CDR3 is made up of 13 amino acids. Germline CDR1 MNHNS, CDR2 SASEGT. The J segment lost 5 bases and the V segment lost 9 bases, leaving 6 bases of the junction unmatched. The CDR3 loop reads CASADRDHNEQFF. For the CDR3, the DNA is TGTGCCAGTGCGGACAGGGACCACAATGAGCAGTTCTTC.

The chain is built from TRBV5-4 and TRBJ2-2; D gene ambiguous. The CDR3 extends over 15 amino acids. The V gene lost 0 bases and the J gene lost 0 bases, with 6 bases spanning the gap. Per germline, CDR1 SGHNT and CDR2 YYREEE (reference sequence). In nucleotides, the CDR3 is TGTGCCAGCAGCTTGGGGCTAGCGAACACCGGGGAGCTGTTTTTT. The encoded protein is CASSLGLANTGELFF.

The J gene is TRBJ2-6, the V gene TRBV30; unclear D gene. With 3 bases removed from V and 0 bases from J, the gap between germline ends came to 12 bases. There are 16 residues in the CDR3. Per germline, CDR1 GTSNPN and CDR2 SVGIG (reference sequence). The CDR3 DNA sequence: TGTGCCTGGAGCCTAGACTCTCTCTCTGGGGCCAACGTCCTGACTTTC. Protein product: CAWSLDSLSGANVLTF.

The chain joins TRBV7-3 to TRBJ2-1; D is uncertain. Trimming removed 5 bases from V and 4 bases from J, with 18 bases in between. The CDR3 totals 16 residues. The germline CDR1 and CDR2 sequences are SGHTA and FQGTGA. CDR3 DNA: TGTGCCAGCAGCCCTCGGACCGTACCCCCATACAATGAGCAGTTCTTC. This encodes CASSPRTVPPYNEQFF.

This chain connects TRBV9 to TRBJ1-5; 7 bases align to TRBD1. The CDR3 runs to 14 residues. V gave up 4 bases and J gave up 7 bases; unmatched junction bases: 8. The germline V gene encodes CDR1 SGDLS and CDR2 YYNGEE. The CDR3 DNA is TGTGCCAGCAGCCGGACAGGCGAAGGCCAGCCCCAGCATTTT. It encodes CASSRTGEGQPQHF.

This chain joins TRBV10-3 and TRBJ1-5; TRBD1 agrees at 9 bases. V was clipped by 6 bases and J by 2 bases; unmatched bases: 5. The CDR3 extends over 15 amino acids. Germline-derived CDR1 and CDR2 are ENHRY and SYGVKD. The CDR3 region has the DNA TGTGCCATCAGCCTTACAGGGGGCGGCAATCAGCCCCAGCATTTT. Protein product: CAISLTGGGNQPQHF.

The chain is built from TRBV29-1 and TRBJ2-7; 8 nucleotides match TRBD1. V was clipped by 1 base and J by 3 bases; unmatched bases: 8. This CDR3 contains 15 residues. Germline CDR1 is SQVTM and CDR2 is ANQGSEA. The CDR3 coding sequence is TGCAGCGTTGAAGCACCGGACAGGGTAGGCTACGAGCAGTACTTC. Translation: CSVEAPDRVGYEQYF.

The chain combines TRBV6-6 with TRBJ1-1; D is undetermined. In germline, CDR1 is MNHNY, CDR2 SVGAGI (reference sequence). This CDR3 contains 11 residues. The ends were cut back, 4 bases at V and 5 bases at J, with 5 bases in the middle. The CDR3: CASSSWTEAFF. The CDR3, as DNA: TGTGCCAGCAGTTCTTGGACTGAAGCTTTCTTT.

The chain is built from TRBV2 and TRBJ2-3; D perhaps matches TRBD2 (5 bases). The V gene's germline CDR1 is SNHLY and CDR2 FYNNEI. V dropped 2 bases and J dropped 5 bases, with 11 bases sitting between them. This CDR3 comprises 14 residues. DNA for the CDR3: TGTGCCAGCAGTGAATATTTGCGGGTAGATACGCAGTATTTT. It specifies CASSEYLRVDTQYF.

The chain carries TRBV5-1 and TRBJ1-2; a possible D gene is TRBD1 (5 bases). Trimming took 6 bases from V and 5 from J, leaving 17 bases between them. Germline CDR1 is SGHRS and CDR2 is YFSETQ. The CDR3 consists of 14 residues. The CDR3 DNA reads TGCGCCAGCAAACCTCGGGACCGAGATTATGGCTACACCTTC. Amino acids: CASKPRDRDYGYTF.

This chain joins TRBV12-2 and TRBJ1-2; the D call in the table, TRBD1, was not verified against the DNA. TRBV12-2 is termed a pseudogene. The CDR3 runs 14 residues. Written as DNA, the CDR3 is TGTGCCAGCAGCCGCCGGGACAGGGGCTATGGCTACACCTTC. This encodes CASSRRDRGYGYTF.

The chain uses TRBV11-3 and TRBJ2-3; maybe TRBD2 (5 bases). V was pared by 5 bases and J by 2 bases, with 5 bases between. The length of the CDR3 is 12 residues. The germline V gene has CDR1 SGHNT and CDR2 YENEEA. DNA for the CDR3: TGTGCCAGCAGCCGGGACACAGATACGCAGTATTTT. Its protein product is CASSRDTDTQYF.

This sequence joins TRBV4-1 and TRBJ1-5; weak D call: TRBD1 (6 bases). Germline CDR1 and CDR2: MGHRA and YSYEKL. There are 14 residues in the CDR3. V was shortened by 2 bases and J by 7 bases, with 12 bases between the two germline ends. The CDR3 sequence: CASSQTGGRQPQHF. The CDR3 coding sequence is TGCGCCAGCAGCCAAACGGGGGGCCGACAGCCCCAGCATTTT.

The V and J genes are TRBV6-6 and TRBJ1-2; 9 bases map to TRBD1. Per germline, CDR1 MNHNY and CDR2 SVGAGI (reference sequence). This CDR3 is built from 15 residues. The V and J ends lost 0 bases and 8 bases, in that order; junction bases with no gene match: 7. The CDR3 DNA follows: TGTGCCAGCAGTTACTCGTCCGGGACAGGGAGCGGCTACACCTTC. It codes for CASSYSSGTGSGYTF.

This clone showed up just a few times. V and J are TRBV9 and TRBJ2-7, with D possibly being TRBD2 (5 bases). Germline CDR1 SGDLS, CDR2 YYNGEE. This CDR3 region has 14 residues. Trimming took 2 bases from V and 1 from J, leaving 10 bases between them. The CDR3 DNA sequence: TGTGCCAGCAGCGTTAGGTGGGAGTCCTACGAGCAGTACTTC. Translated: CASSVRWESYEQYF.

V usage is TRBV29-1 and J usage is TRBJ1-1; possible D gene TRBD1, 5 bases. The V gene lost 4 bases and the J gene lost 5 bases, with 14 bases spanning the gap. The CDR3 has 13 residues. Germline assignment: CDR1 SQVTM and CDR2 ANQGSEA. DNA for the CDR3: TGCAGCGTTGTTTGGGGGGGGAATACTGAAGCTTTCTTT. This codes for CSVVWGGNTEAFF.

The gene calls are TRBV7-9 and TRBJ2-5, with TRBD1 as a possible D gene (6 bases). The germline V gene encodes CDR1 SEHNR and CDR2 FQNEAQ (reference sequence). The CDR3 extends over 16 amino acids. V was pared by 1 base and J by 2 bases, with 14 bases between. CDR3 DNA: TGTGCCAGCAGCTTAGTATCCGGGACACCTCAAGAGACCCAGTACTTC. Translated: CASSLVSGTPQETQYF.

The chain couples TRBV7-9 to TRBJ2-7; 15 bases match TRBD2. J was trimmed by 3 bases and V by 7 bases; bases with no gene match: 10. This CDR3 region has 17 residues. Germline V gives CDR1 SEHNR, CDR2 FQNEAQ (reference sequence). In DNA, the CDR3 is TGTGCCAGCACCCCAAATCCGGGACTAGCGGGAGGCTACGAGCAGTACTTC. Translating it yields CASTPNPGLAGGYEQYF.

The J gene is TRBJ1-2, the V gene TRBV5-4, with D uncertain. V was clipped by 0 bases and J by 3 bases, with 9 bases between them. Germline V gene sequence: CDR1 SGHNT, CDR2 YYREEE (reference sequence). There are 14 residues in the CDR3. CDR3 nucleotides: TGTGCCAGCAGCTTGGTCGGGGTCGACTATGGCTACACCTTC. It specifies CASSLVGVDYGYTF.

The CDR3 DNA reads TGTGCCAGCAGTGCCGGGACTACCTTCACAGATACGCAGTATTTT. Its protein product is CASSAGTTFTDTQYF. V and J are TRBV6-1 and TRBJ2-3, with TRBD2 matching over 7 bases. The J segment lost 2 bases and the V segment lost 4 bases, leaving 6 bases of the junction unmatched. In germline, CDR1 is MNHNS, CDR2 SASEGT. The CDR3 runs 15 residues.

V is TRBV7-9 and J is TRBJ2-7; 8 bases are a match to TRBD2. Germline V gene lookup returns CDR1 SEHNR and CDR2 FQNEAQ (reference sequence). J lost 4 bases, V lost 4 bases, and 15 bases had no gene match. The CDR3 length is 17 residues. The chain's CDR3 is CASSSLKREPLGYEQYF. For the CDR3, the DNA is TGTGCCAGCAGCTCGTTAAAGCGGGAGCCCCTGGGGTACGAGCAGTACTTC.

The V call is TRBV6-4, the J call TRBJ2-1; D perhaps matches TRBD2 (5 bases). Germline-derived CDR1 and CDR2 are MRHNA and SNTAGT. Trimming left V 6 bases short and J 0 bases short, with 15 bases between. The CDR3 runs to 16 residues. CDR3 amino acids: CASSLRSGSSYNEQFF. In DNA, the CDR3 is TGTGCCAGCAGCCTGCGGAGCGGAAGCTCCTACAATGAGCAGTTCTTC.

The chain recombines TRBV7-9 with TRBJ2-1; 8 bases match TRBD2. The V segment lost 2 bases and the J segment 3 bases; nucleotides outside the gene matches: 6. CDR1 and CDR2 (germline): SEHNR, FQNEAQ (reference sequence). The CDR3 loop spans 16 amino acids. The CDR3 nucleotides read TGTGCCAGCAGCTTAAGGGCTACTAGCGGCTACAATGAGCAGTTCTTC. Its protein is CASSLRATSGYNEQFF.

The J gene is TRBJ2-7, the V gene TRBV29-1; 10 bases match TRBD1. V lost 4 bases, J lost 6 bases, and 6 bases stayed unmatched. Germline V lookup: CDR1 SQVTM, CDR2 ANQGSEA. The CDR3 runs to 13 residues. In nucleotides, the CDR3 is TGCAGCGTTGTGGGGACAGGGGTCGGCGAGCAGTACTTC. It codes for CSVVGTGVGEQYF.

This clone turned up a few times. The chain couples TRBV4-3 to TRBJ2-1; 10 nucleotides match TRBD1. V lost 2 bases and J lost 7; bases outside the gene matches: 8. CDR1 and CDR2 from the germline V gene are LGHNA and YSLEER. The CDR3 loop spans 16 amino acids. The CDR3 DNA reads as TGCGCCAGCAGCCAAATTGGGGACAGGGGCAGGAATGAGCAGTTCTTC. Protein sequence: CASSQIGDRGRNEQFF.

J is TRBJ2-3 and V is TRBV10-1; D is uncertain. Trimming removed 7 bases from V and 3 bases from J, with 11 bases in between. The length of the CDR3 is 13 residues. The germline V gene has CDR1 WNHNN and CDR2 SYGVQD (reference sequence). The CDR3 is CASTRGITDTQYF. The CDR3 nucleotides are TGCGCCAGCACCCGCGGCATAACAGATACGCAGTATTTT.

J is TRBJ2-7 and V is TRBV7-2, with D possibly matching TRBD2 (6 bases). Germline loops: CDR1 SGHTA, CDR2 FQGNSA. This CDR3 comprises 14 residues. V was trimmed by 0 bases and J by 3 bases, leaving 9 bases between them. The CDR3 protein is CASSLAAGYYEQYF. For the CDR3, the DNA is TGTGCCAGCAGCTTAGCCGCGGGGTACTACGAGCAGTACTTC.

This clone was observed a single time. The chain links TRBV7-2 to TRBJ2-7, with D unresolved. The CDR3 loop spans 14 amino acids. The ends were cut back, 1 base at V and 2 bases at J, with 9 bases in the middle. Germline V CDR1 and CDR2: SGHTA, FQGNSA. CDR3 region: CASSLDWGAYEQYF. The CDR3 bases are TGTGCCAGCAGCTTAGATTGGGGTGCCTACGAGCAGTACTTC.

This clone is a singleton in its sample. The chain has TRBV4-1 and TRBJ2-5; 9 bases are a match to TRBD1. The CDR3 length is 14 residues. Per the germline V gene, CDR1 is MGHRA and CDR2 is YSYEKL. V lost 1 base to trimming and J lost 5 bases; unmatched junction nucleotides: 2. CDR3 amino acids: CASSQVGQGETQYF. The CDR3 bases are TGCGCCAGCAGCCAAGTGGGACAGGGCGAGACCCAGTACTTC.

J is TRBJ1-5 and V is TRBV27; D is unclear. CDR1 is MNHEY, CDR2 SMNVEV, per germline (reference sequence). With 5 bases removed from V and 5 bases from J, the gap between germline ends came to 7 bases. The CDR3 is 12 residues long. The DNA of the CDR3 is TGTGCCAGCAGTACGGCAGATCAGCCCCAGCATTTT. Encoded protein: CASSTADQPQHF.